This entry concerns a single TCR beta chain. This CDR3 is built from 15 residues. V lost 7 bases to trimming and J lost 2 bases; unmatched junction nucleotides: 6. CDR1 MDHEN and CDR2 SYDVKM come from the germline V gene. Here immunoSEQ multiplex PCR was the method, and the copy in TCRdb shows in-frame clones only, minus some. The sample carries about 74,000 clones, 85% to 95% recorded once. This entry comes from a study of technical replicates of blood from four donors. Sample: T cells isolated from PBMCs. The chain joins TRBV28 to TRBJ2-7; TRBD2 matches 12 bases. This TCR was recovered from a human donor in good health. In DNA, the CDR3 is TGTGCCAGCACCGTATGGACTAGCGGGACCTACGAGCAGTACTTC. Residues: CASTVWTSGTYEQYF.